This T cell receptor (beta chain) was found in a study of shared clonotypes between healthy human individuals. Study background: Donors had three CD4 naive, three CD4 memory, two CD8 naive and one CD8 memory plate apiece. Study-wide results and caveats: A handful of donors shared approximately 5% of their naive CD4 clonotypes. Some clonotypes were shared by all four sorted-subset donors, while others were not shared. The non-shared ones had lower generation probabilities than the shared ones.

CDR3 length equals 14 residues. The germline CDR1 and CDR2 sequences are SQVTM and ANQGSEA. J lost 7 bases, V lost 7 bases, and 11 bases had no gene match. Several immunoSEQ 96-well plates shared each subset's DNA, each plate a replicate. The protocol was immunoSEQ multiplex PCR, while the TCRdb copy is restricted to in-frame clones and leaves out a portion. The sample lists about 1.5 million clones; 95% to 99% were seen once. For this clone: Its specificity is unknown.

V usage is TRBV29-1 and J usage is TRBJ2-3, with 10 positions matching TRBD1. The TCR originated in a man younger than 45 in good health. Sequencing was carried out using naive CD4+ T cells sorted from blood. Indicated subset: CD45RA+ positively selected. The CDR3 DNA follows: TGCAGCGCCCCCGGGACAGGGGCTATGTATACGCAGTATTTT. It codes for CSAPGTGAMYTQYF.